This is a list of T cell receptor beta chains from one sample in a study of blood T cell repertoires in COVID-19. Repertoires were generated with immunoSEQ multiplex PCR, while TCRdb's copy carries only in-frame clones and drops some. The profile covers fewer than 500,000 clones, with approximately 87% appearing a single time and 1.3% taken by the ten largest. Sequencing was performed on PBMCs or T cells enriched from blood (not recorded which). Source of these receptors: a man in his thirties or forties who had recovered from COVID-19. Both conserved end residues are trimmed from each CDR3. The D gene is left open where the match is weak.

v_call,d_call,cdr3_length,j_call,cdr3_aa
TRBV6-5,.,12,TRBJ2-3,ASSWRGGQDTQY
TRBV30,.,12,TRBJ1-2,AWGGARDTFGYT
TRBV20-1,.,9,TRBJ2-3,SAVAPYTQY
TRBV6-2/TRBV6-3,.,12,TRBJ1-1,ASSSGAGITEAF
TRBV30,.,12,TRBJ2-2,AWRRGQVTGELF
TRBV11-2,.,12,TRBJ1-1,ASSLEGRNTEAF
TRBV11-2,TRBD1,12,TRBJ1-4,ASSRGQGNEKLF
TRBV30,.,14,TRBJ2-1,AWSVNVASSYNEQF
TRBV18,TRBD1,13,TRBJ1-1,ASSKPRGSGTEAF
TRBV4-3,.,13,TRBJ2-7,ASSQDVRETYEQY
TRBV30,.,11,TRBJ1-1,AWSGAANTEAF
TRBV9,.,14,TRBJ1-4,ASSTNDRPTNEKLF
TRBV6-2/TRBV6-3,.,13,TRBJ2-3,ASSYASGRLDTQY
TRBV7-9,.,10,TRBJ1-1,ASSTGNTEAF
TRBV6-5,TRBD1,12,TRBJ1-1,ASSIQGVGTEAF
TRBV6-1,TRBD2,13,TRBJ2-5,ASSEGVLAGETQY
TRBV6-5,TRBD1,14,TRBJ2-1,ASSYLPGQKYNEQF
TRBV6-5,.,11,TRBJ1-5,ASSRERNQPQH
TRBV3-1/TRBV3-2,.,11,TRBJ1-2,ASSLRAAYGYT
TRBV18,.,11,TRBJ1-4,ASSPLSTEKLF
TRBV30,TRBD1,12,TRBJ1-1,AWSRGQVNTEAF
TRBV30,TRBD1,13,TRBJ1-6,AWGGQGYYNSPLH
TRBV6-4,.,12,TRBJ1-1,ASSERGLGTEAF
TRBV9,.,13,TRBJ2-7,ASSPLPGTSYEQY
TRBV25-1,.,13,TRBJ1-2,ASSQDRSANYGYT
TRBV5-5,.,13,TRBJ1-5,ASSFGVVGNQPQH
TRBV7-2,.,10,TRBJ2-7,ASAEQGYEQY
TRBV7-2,.,13,TRBJ1-1,ASSLISGGNTEAF
TRBV2,.,10,TRBJ2-3,ATRGIADTQY
TRBV6-5,TRBD1,11,TRBJ1-2,ASGTGASYGYT
TRBV29-1,.,10,TRBJ2-7,SVEAGGLEQY
TRBV9,.,14,TRBJ1-4,ASSPSQGHTNEKLF
TRBV10-3,.,11,TRBJ1-4,AISDRGDEKLF
TRBV7-9,TRBD1,12,TRBJ2-2,ASSLGRGTGELF
TRBV10-3,.,11,TRBJ1-2,AITSGSDYGYT
TRBV7-6,.,15,TRBJ1-4,ASSLGGLLATNEKLF
TRBV3-1/TRBV3-2,.,15,TRBJ2-2,ASSDAPGQGSTGELF
TRBV30,.,11,TRBJ1-2,AWSHTGDYGYT
TRBV9,.,11,TRBJ2-1,ASSGTGEDEQF
TRBV6-5,TRBD1,11,TRBJ1-2,ASRKTGAQGYT
TRBV3-1/TRBV3-2,.,12,TRBJ1-1,ASSPRGVVAEAF
TRBV7-8,.,12,TRBJ2-3,ASSPLANTDTQY
TRBV13,.,10,TRBJ1-1,ASSSRVAEAF
TRBV30,TRBD1,13,TRBJ2-3,AWSTQGLGTDTQY
TRBV7-9,.,10,TRBJ2-2,ASSSRGGELF
TRBV7-9,TRBD1,11,TRBJ2-7,ASSLDRAWEQY
TRBV4-1,TRBD1,13,TRBJ2-7,ASSEGRDSSYEQY
TRBV7-3,TRBD1,13,TRBJ2-5,ASSKQGGSQETQY
TRBV5-8,.,11,TRBJ1-1,ASSPQVNTEAF